Listed below are T cell receptor beta chains from one sample, sequenced in a study of naive and memory T cell subsets. TCRdb passed the UMI-ligation and nested PCR reads through MiXCR, listing each CDR3 protein once. Altogether 150,000 or so distinct CDR3 sequences are present, about 20% being singletons, with the ten largest covering less than 0.13%. Input material: naive CD4+ T cells from blood. Source of these receptors: a human donor in good health. Each CDR3 is given with its conserved first and last residue. Fields, in order: CDR3 length, clone size, J gene, D gene, V gene, CDR3 DNA, CDR3 protein. The D gene is left open where the match is weak. Only part of the rows carry a size: once, few, many, or a class if the clone is expanded.

20 | NA | TRBJ2-6 | NA | TRBV27 | TGTGCCAGCACTCACTTGGCTACCCGGACGATAAGCTCTGGGGCCAACGTCCTGACTTTC | CASTHLATRTISSGANVLTF
13 | few | TRBJ2-1 | NA | TRBV28 | TGTGCCAGCGAAGGGAGCTCCTACAATGAGCAGTTCTTC | CASEGSSYNEQFF
15 | NA | TRBJ2-1 | TRBD2 | TRBV6-2/TRBV6-3 | TGTGCCAGCAGCCCTGCCGGGAGGGGATACAATGAGCAGTTCTTC | CASSPAGRGYNEQFF
14 | NA | TRBJ1-5 | NA | TRBV6-1 | TGTGCCAGCAGTGAAGCCTATAGCAATCAGCCCCAGCATTTT | CASSEAYSNQPQHF
14 | many | TRBJ2-5 | NA | TRBV6-5 | TGTGCCAGCAGTTACTCGGGGGCTGTAGAGACCCAGTACTTC | CASSYSGAVETQYF
14 | many | TRBJ2-7 | NA | TRBV10-3 | TGTGCCACCAGCTTTAGCCTGAGCTCCTACGAGCAGTACTTC | CATSFSLSSYEQYF
16 | few | TRBJ2-3 | TRBD2 | TRBV10-3 | TGTGCCATCAGTGAGTCAGCGGGAGGGCCGACAGATACGCAGTATTTT | CAISESAGGPTDTQYF
16 | few | TRBJ1-4 | NA | TRBV15 | TGTGCCACCATTGGGCAGGGGAGACCGGCTAATGAAAAACTGTTTTTT | CATIGQGRPANEKLFF
13 | NA | TRBJ2-5 | NA | TRBV24-1 | TGTGCCACCAGTGTGACAGCCGCGGGGACCCAGTACTTC | CATSVTAAGTQYF
14 | NA | TRBJ2-1 | TRBD1 | TRBV7-6 | TGTGCCAGCAGCCTAAACAGGGGGGACAATGAGCAGTTCTTC | CASSLNRGDNEQFF
15 | many | TRBJ2-2 | NA | TRBV18 | TGTGCCAGCTCACCAATACAGGGAGTAACCGGGGAGCTGTTTTTT | CASSPIQGVTGELFF
13 | NA | TRBJ2-7 | NA | TRBV6-5 | TGTGCCAGCGGAAAAGGGGGATTCTACGAGCAGTACTTC | CASGKGGFYEQYF
18 | NA | TRBJ2-3 | TRBD2 | TRBV18 | TGTGCCAGCTCACCACTCTCCAAAGGACTAGCGGGTACAGATACGCAGTATTTT | CASSPLSKGLAGTDTQYF
18 | NA | TRBJ2-2 | NA | TRBV7-8 | TGTGCCAGCAGCTTTTTGAGAACGGGACTTACGAACACCGGGGAGCTGTTTTTT | CASSFLRTGLTNTGELFF
13 | few | TRBJ1-1 | NA | TRBV11-2 | TGTGCCAGCAGCCCTACCTTGAACACTGAAGCTTTCTTT | CASSPTLNTEAFF
13 | NA | TRBJ1-2 | NA | TRBV29-1 | TGCAGCGCCCCCCGTCCGGGTAACTATGGCTACACCTTC | CSAPRPGNYGYTF
14 | NA | TRBJ2-3 | TRBD1 | TRBV6-5 | TGTGCCAGCAGTCCCGGGACAGGCACAGATACGCAGTATTTT | CASSPGTGTDTQYF
16 | NA | TRBJ2-1 | NA | TRBV4-3 | TGCGCCAGCAGCCAGGATACTAGCTCCTCCTACAATGAGCAGTTCTTC | CASSQDTSSSYNEQFF
11 | many | TRBJ2-7 | NA | TRBV29-1 | TGCAGCGTTGCCAGGGACTACGAGCAGTACTTC | CSVARDYEQYF
19 | many | TRBJ2-1 | NA | TRBV3-1 | TGTGCCAGCAGCCAAAATCAAGGCTCCAGGGCCACTTTCTACAATGAGCAGTTCTTC | CASSQNQGSRATFYNEQFF
12 | few | TRBJ2-7 | NA | TRBV29-1 | TGCAGTGCCCGAACGACCCTCTACGAGCAGTACTTC | CSARTTLYEQYF
14 | NA | TRBJ1-6 | TRBD1 | TRBV20-1 | TGCAGTGCGAGTCGAGGGACAGCCGATTCACCCCTCCACTTT | CSASRGTADSPLHF
12 | few | TRBJ2-1 | NA | TRBV20-1 | TGCAGTGCTAGTAGATGGGACAATGAGCAGTTCTTC | CSASRWDNEQFF
16 | NA | TRBJ2-3 | TRBD1 | TRBV28 | TGTGCCAGCAGCGGATTAGGGACAGGGGGCACAGATACGCAGTATTTT | CASSGLGTGGTDTQYF
13 | once | TRBJ2-5 | NA | TRBV30 | TGTGCCTGGAGTGGCCAGCTCCAAGAGACCCAGTACTTC | CAWSGQLQETQYF
12 | few | TRBJ2-1 | NA | TRBV29-1 | TGCAGCGTTGAAGGAGTTTTCAATGAGCAGTTCTTC | CSVEGVFNEQFF
14 | NA | TRBJ2-7 | NA | TRBV7-2 | TGTGCCAGCAGCTTAGGGGGGGGCACCTACGAGCAGTACTTC | CASSLGGGTYEQYF
17 | NA | TRBJ2-1 | TRBD2 | TRBV25-1 | TGTGCCAGCAGTGAAGCGGGCGGGAGGTCCCGATACGGTGAGCAGTTCTTC | CASSEAGGRSRYGEQFF